This entry concerns a single T cell receptor (beta chain). The antigen remains unidentified. PCR primers comprised 60 Vbeta and 13 Jbeta primers. The method was immunoSEQ multiplex PCR; TCRdb's version includes in-frame clones alone and lacks a portion of them. The sample includes 150,000 to 200,000 clones, roughly 84% of them seen just once. Healthy donors of bone marrow made up the group. This record belongs to a study of cytomegalovirus exposure and HLA in healthy donors. Study findings and constraints: A later analysis found most CMV-associated TCR beta chains apparently HLA-restricted. Three CMV-associated chains proved CMV antigen-specific in vitro.

This receptor was obtained from a man in his fifties or sixties in good health and CMV-seropositive. The sample consisted of PBMCs.

The CDR3: CASSYQETQYF. CDR3 sequence (DNA): TGTGCCAGCAGTTATCAAGAGACCCAGTACTTC. This sequence joins TRBV7-8 and TRBJ2-5; D is unresolved. Germline-derived CDR1 and CDR2 are SGHVS and FQNEAQ. The CDR3 is made up of 11 amino acids. V lost 6 bases, J lost 2 bases, and 4 bases lay in between. The full variable domain, rest sourced from reference TRBV7-8 and TRBJ2-5, is GAGVSQSPRYKVAKRGQDVALRCDPISGHVSLFWYQQALGQGPEFLTYFQNEAQLDKSGLPSDRFFAERPEGSVSTLKIQRTQQEDSAVYLCASSYQETQYFGPGTRLLVL.